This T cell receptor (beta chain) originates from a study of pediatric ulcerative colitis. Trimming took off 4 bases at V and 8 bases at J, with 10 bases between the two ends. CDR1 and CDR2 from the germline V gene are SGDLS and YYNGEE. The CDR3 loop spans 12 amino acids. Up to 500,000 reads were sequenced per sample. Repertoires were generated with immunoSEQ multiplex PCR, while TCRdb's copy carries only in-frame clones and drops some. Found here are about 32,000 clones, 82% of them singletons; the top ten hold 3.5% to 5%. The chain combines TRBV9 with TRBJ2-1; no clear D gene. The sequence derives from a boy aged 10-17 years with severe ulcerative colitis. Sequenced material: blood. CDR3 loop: CASSPNVDEQFF. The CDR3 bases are TGTGCCAGCAGCCCTAACGTTGATGAGCAGTTCTTC.